Each of the 16 T cell receptor beta chains below was sequenced from the same sample in a study of T cells in Graves' hyperthyroidism and ophthalmopathy. TCR beta CDR3 region amplification was performed from RNA transcripts. The HTBI set primed first-round TCR CDR3 RT-PCR. MiXCR was run by TCRdb on the multiplex PCR reads, yielding one entry per CDR3 protein. The table shows around 520,000 distinct CDR3 sequences, with about 24% occurring only once. The specimen was blood. The source is a woman in her 30s with Graves' ophthalmopathy.

Only a few counts were recorded for this clonotype. Written as DNA, the CDR3 is TGTGCCAGCAGTTTGGGGGGGAAACAAGAGACCCAGTACTTC. Translated, it gives CASSLGGKQETQYF. This sequence joins TRBV12-3 or TRBV12-4 and TRBJ2-5, with 7 bases aligning to TRBD2. The CDR3 totals 14 residues. With V trimmed by 3 bases and J by 2 bases, 3 bases remained unmatched.

There are many counts of this clonotype. V is TRBV12-3 or TRBV12-4 and J is TRBJ2-2, with D hard to call. The germline V and J ends were trimmed by 3 bases and 2 bases, with 7 bases remaining between them. The CDR3 consists of 14 residues. The DNA for the CDR3 is TGTGCCAGCAGTTTCGTCGATAACACCGGGGAGCTGTTTTTT. Translation: CASSFVDNTGELFF.

This clonotype was seen many times. The rearrangement links TRBV6-5 to TRBJ1-2; 8 nucleotides agree with TRBD1. This CDR3 comprises 17 residues. Germline V CDR1 and CDR2: MNHEY, SVGAGI. With V trimmed by 2 bases and J by 4 bases, 12 bases remained unmatched. In nucleotides, the CDR3 is TGTGCCAGCAGTTACCCACTGCGGCAGGGGGCTGCCTATGGCTACACCTTC. It encodes CASSYPLRQGAAYGYTF.

V and J are TRBV30 and TRBJ1-5, with TRBD1 identical over 8 bases. CDR1 and CDR2 from the germline V gene are GTSNPN and SVGIG (reference sequence). CDR3 length: 14 residues. The V segment lost 3 bases and the J segment 6 bases; nucleotides outside the gene matches: 7. The CDR3 reads CAWSTLDRGQPQHF. CDR3 sequence (DNA): TGTGCCTGGAGCACCCTAGACAGGGGTCAGCCCCAGCATTTT.

To note about this clonotype: A read error is possible here, since a much larger clone lies one base away. The chain uses TRBV30 and TRBJ2-5, with 11 bases fitting TRBD1. The CDR3 sequence is 17 residues long. The germline V gene has CDR1 GTSNPN and CDR2 SVGIG (reference sequence). With V trimmed by 2 bases and J by 9 bases, 17 bases remained unmatched. This CDR3 reads CAWSTLLGSGTGGPQYF. Written as DNA, the CDR3 is TGTGCCTGGAGTACCCTACTTGGCTCCGGGACAGGGGGACCCCAGTACTTC.

The table lists this clonotype with a few counts. The chain couples TRBV19 to TRBJ1-2; TRBD1 might be the D (6 bases). Germline V lookup: CDR1 LNHDA, CDR2 SQIVND (reference sequence). Trimming took off 6 bases at V and 7 bases at J, with 21 bases between the two ends. The length of the CDR3 is 15 residues. The CDR3 region has the DNA TGTGCCAGTAGCCCGTTAGACAGGACCTATTCTGGCTACACCTTC. This sequence encodes CASSPLDRTYSGYTF.

The V gene is TRBV12-3 or TRBV12-4, the J gene TRBJ1-5; possibly TRBD1 for D (5 bases). Between the trimmed V and J ends, which lost 6 bases and 10 bases, there was a span of 13 bases. The CDR3 is made up of 12 amino acids. This CDR3 reads CASRLTGGPQHF. The CDR3 nucleotides read TGTGCCAGCAGGCTTACCGGGGGACCCCAGCATTTT.

The chain links TRBV11-1 to TRBJ1-5, with no clear D. The CDR3 spans 15 residues. V gave up 5 bases and J gave up 1 base, with 12 bases separating them. Germline values: CDR1 SGHAT, CDR2 FQDESV (reference sequence). The CDR3 DNA reads as TGTGCCAGCAGCATCGGGCCAGCAAGCAATCAGCCCCAGCATTTT. Translation: CASSIGPASNQPQHF.

The gene calls are TRBV4-1 and TRBJ1-6; D not certain. V was pared by 4 bases and J by 8 bases, with 12 bases between. CDR3 length: 14 amino acids. Germline lookup yields CDR1 MGHRA and CDR2 YSYEKL. CDR3 in amino acids: CASSPPRADSPLHF. CDR3 coding DNA: TGCGCCAGCAGCCCCCCTAGGGCTGATTCACCCCTCCACTTT.

The V gene is TRBV20-1, the J gene TRBJ2-5, with 13 positions matching TRBD2. The CDR3 spans 16 residues. CDR1 and CDR2 (germline): DFQATT, SNEGSKA (reference sequence). V lost 3 bases to trimming and J lost 5 bases; unmatched junction nucleotides: 9. The CDR3 sequence is CSASQLAGGPGETQYF. The CDR3, as DNA: TGCAGTGCTAGTCAACTAGCGGGGGGGCCGGGTGAGACCCAGTACTTC.

This clonotype was seen many times. This CDR3 is CASSEGHGTGVRETQYF. Written as DNA, the CDR3 is TGTGCCAGCAGTGAAGGGCATGGGACAGGGGTTCGGGAGACCCAGTACTTC. The gene calls are TRBV25-1 and TRBJ2-5; 10 bases match TRBD1. Trimming at V came to 2 bases and at J to 5 bases, leaving 11 bases not matched to a gene. CDR1 and CDR2 from the germline V gene are MGHDK and SYGVNS. The CDR3 extends over 17 amino acids.

The table lists this clonotype with many counts. V usage is TRBV5-6 and J usage is TRBJ1-1; D not resolved. Germline CDR1 is SGHDT and CDR2 is YYEEEE. V lost 0 bases, J lost 5 bases, and 11 bases lay in between. The length of the CDR3 is 14 residues. The CDR3 spells CASSLVAYWTEAFF. DNA of the CDR3: TGTGCCAGCAGCTTGGTAGCCTATTGGACTGAAGCTTTCTTT.

In this sample, this clonotype turned up many times. This chain uses TRBV5-5 with TRBJ2-2; 9 bases agree with TRBD1. Per the germline V gene, CDR1 is SGHKS and CDR2 is YYEKEE (reference sequence). V trimming: 1 base; J trimming: 3 bases; junction bases outside the gene matches: 4. This CDR3 region has 16 residues. The DNA for the CDR3 is TGTGCCAGCAGCTTGCTAGGACAGGGGTACACCGGGGAGCTGTTTTTT. As protein: CASSLLGQGYTGELFF.

The chain carries TRBV5-1 and TRBJ1-5; D ambiguous. CDR1 is SGHRS and CDR2 is YFSETQ in the germline V gene. The germline V and J ends were trimmed by 0 bases and 0 bases, with 7 bases remaining between them. This CDR3 spans 15 amino acids. DNA of the CDR3: TGCGCCAGCAGCTTGGACCATTATAGCAATCAGCCCCAGCATTTT. This encodes CASSLDHYSNQPQHF.

This clonotype was seen repeatedly, ten times or more. The rearrangement uses TRBV3-1 and TRBJ2-2; TRBD1 agrees at 12 bases. V shed 4 bases and J 10 bases; nucleotides not matched to a gene: 7. CDR3 size: 15 residues. Germline assignment: CDR1 LGHDT and CDR2 YNNKEL (reference sequence). The CDR3 loop reads CASSPEGQGAAELFF. The CDR3, as DNA: TGTGCCAGCAGCCCAGAGGGACAGGGGGCTGCGGAGCTGTTTTTT.

V gene TRBV20-1 combines with J gene TRBJ2-7, with TRBD2 matching over 9 bases. The CDR3 loop spans 13 amino acids. Germline lookup yields CDR1 DFQATT and CDR2 SNEGSKA (reference sequence). The trim removed 6 bases at V and 6 bases at J, leaving 9 bases unmatched. The DNA for the CDR3 is TGCAGTGCCAGGGCTAGCGGGACATCCGAGCAGTACTTC. Protein sequence: CSARASGTSEQYF.